This TCR beta chain came from a study of CD8+CD57+ T cells in acquired aplastic anemia. Notes on this clonotype: Its cognate antigen is unknown.

Whole-study results and caveats: Both patients and controls carried the same twenty-nine CD8+ CDR3 sequences. The CD8+ Simpson's diversity of patients and controls was not significantly different.

Patients who underwent sequencing had shown CD8+CD57+ cell expansion by flow cytometry. No therapy was given to patients before blood sampling. Germline-derived CDR1 and CDR2 are SGDLS and YYNGEE. This CDR3 is built from 14 residues. V was clipped by 0 bases and J by 4 bases, with 11 bases between them. It was genomic DNA that served as the template for profiling TCR beta VDJ and CDR3. Via MiXCR, TCRdb re-called the reads, giving one row per CDR3 protein. The data contain 200,000 to 250,000 distinct CDR3 sequences, roughly 50% of them singletons. Sequencing used sorted CD4+, CD8+, or CD8+CD57+ T cells (not recorded which) from PBMCs. This chain joins TRBV9 and TRBJ2-7; D is possibly TRBD1 (6 bases). The TCR was taken from a human donor with aplastic anemia. Written as DNA, the CDR3 is TGTGCCAGCAGCGTAGCAGGGGCTAGATACGAGCAGTACTTC. Translated: CASSVAGARYEQYF.